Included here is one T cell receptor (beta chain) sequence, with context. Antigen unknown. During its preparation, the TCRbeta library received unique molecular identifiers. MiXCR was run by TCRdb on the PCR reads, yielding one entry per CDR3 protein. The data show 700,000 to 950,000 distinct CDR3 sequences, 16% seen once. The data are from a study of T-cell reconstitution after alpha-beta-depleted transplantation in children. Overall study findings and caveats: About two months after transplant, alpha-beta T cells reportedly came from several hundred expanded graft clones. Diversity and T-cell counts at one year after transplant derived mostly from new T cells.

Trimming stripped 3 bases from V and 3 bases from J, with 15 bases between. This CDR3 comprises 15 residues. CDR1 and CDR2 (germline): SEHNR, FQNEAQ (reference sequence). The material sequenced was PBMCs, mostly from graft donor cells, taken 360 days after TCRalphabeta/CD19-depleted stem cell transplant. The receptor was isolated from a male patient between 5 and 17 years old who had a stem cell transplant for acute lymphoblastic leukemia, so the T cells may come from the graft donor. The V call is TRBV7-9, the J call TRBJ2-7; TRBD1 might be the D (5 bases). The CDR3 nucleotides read TGTGCCAGCAGCTTGGGTGACAGCTACTTCTACGAGCAGTACTTC. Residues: CASSLGDSYFYEQYF.